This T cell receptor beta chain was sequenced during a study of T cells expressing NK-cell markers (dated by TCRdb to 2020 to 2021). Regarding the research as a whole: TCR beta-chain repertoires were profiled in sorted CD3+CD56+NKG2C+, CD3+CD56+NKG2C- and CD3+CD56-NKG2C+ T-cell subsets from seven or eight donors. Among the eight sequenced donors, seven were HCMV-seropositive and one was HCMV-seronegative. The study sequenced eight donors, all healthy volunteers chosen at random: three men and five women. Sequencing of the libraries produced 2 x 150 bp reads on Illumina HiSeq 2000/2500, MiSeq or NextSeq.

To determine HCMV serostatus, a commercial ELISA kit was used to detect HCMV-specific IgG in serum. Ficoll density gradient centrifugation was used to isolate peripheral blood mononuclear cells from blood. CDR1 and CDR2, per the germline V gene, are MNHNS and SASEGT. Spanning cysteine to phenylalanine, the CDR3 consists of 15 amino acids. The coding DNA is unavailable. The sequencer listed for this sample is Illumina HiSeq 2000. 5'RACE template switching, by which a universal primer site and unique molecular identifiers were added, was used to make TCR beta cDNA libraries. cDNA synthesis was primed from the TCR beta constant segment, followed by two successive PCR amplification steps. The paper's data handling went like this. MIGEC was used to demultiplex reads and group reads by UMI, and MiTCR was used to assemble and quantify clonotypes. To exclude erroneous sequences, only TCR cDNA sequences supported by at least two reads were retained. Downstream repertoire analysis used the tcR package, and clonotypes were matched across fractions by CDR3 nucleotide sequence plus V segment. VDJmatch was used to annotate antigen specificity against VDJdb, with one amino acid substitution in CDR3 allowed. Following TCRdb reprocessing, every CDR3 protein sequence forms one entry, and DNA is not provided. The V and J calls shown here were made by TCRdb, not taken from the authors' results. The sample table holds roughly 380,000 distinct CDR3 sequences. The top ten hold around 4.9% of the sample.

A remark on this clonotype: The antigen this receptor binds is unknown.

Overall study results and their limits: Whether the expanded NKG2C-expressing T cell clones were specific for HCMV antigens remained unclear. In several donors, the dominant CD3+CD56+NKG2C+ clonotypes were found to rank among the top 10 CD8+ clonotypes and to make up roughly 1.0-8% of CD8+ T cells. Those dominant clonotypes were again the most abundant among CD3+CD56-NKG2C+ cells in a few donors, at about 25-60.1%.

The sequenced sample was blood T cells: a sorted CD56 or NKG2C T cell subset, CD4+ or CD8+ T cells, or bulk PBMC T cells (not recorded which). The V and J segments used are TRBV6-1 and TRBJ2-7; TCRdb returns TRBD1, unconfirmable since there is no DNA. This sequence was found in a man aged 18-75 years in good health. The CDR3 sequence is CASSEGQGSSYEQYF.